The 16 T cell receptor beta chains listed next were all sequenced from one sample in a study of shared clonotypes between healthy human individuals. The data were produced by immunoSEQ multiplex PCR, yet TCRdb's version contains in-frame clones alone and is incomplete. The sample records hundreds of thousands of clones, approximately 96% being singletons. Naive CD8 populations comprised CD45RO-negative cells positively selected for CCR7, excluding terminally differentiated effector memory CD45RA+ cells. Material for sequencing was naive CD8+ T cells sorted from blood. The receptors shown here come from a woman in her thirties in good health.

The J gene is TRBJ1-4, the V gene TRBV27; D possibly corresponds to TRBD1 (5 bases). Germline CDR1 and CDR2: MNHEY and SMNVEV (reference sequence). The CDR3 length is 14 residues. Deletions cut 5 bases from V and 6 bases from J, with 13 bases between. As DNA, the CDR3 is TGTGCCAGCAGTCCCGGGACCGGCTATGAAAAACTGTTTTTT. It translates to CASSPGTGYEKLFF.

This rearrangement joins TRBV11-2 to TRBJ2-1; D is perhaps TRBD2 (5 bases). V was shortened by 3 bases and J by 9 bases, with 21 bases between the two germline ends. Germline V CDR1 and CDR2: SGHAT, FQNNGV. CDR3 length equals 16 residues. The CDR3 DNA reads TGTGCCAGCAGCTTCCCCGGTGGGCTAGCAGGTACTGAGCAGTTCTTC. Translation: CASSFPGGLAGTEQFF.

This chain connects TRBV2 to TRBJ1-1; D call uncertain. Germline CDR1 reads SNHLY; CDR2 reads FYNNEI. The CDR3 is 13 amino acids. Trimming left V 3 bases short and J 2 bases short, with 7 bases between. The CDR3 bases are TGTGCCAGCAGTGATCTTGCTAACACTGAAGCTTTCTTT. It is translated as CASSDLANTEAFF.

V is TRBV19 and J is TRBJ2-1; the D is unclear. The CDR3 is 13 amino acids. The V end was cut by 3 bases, the J end by 5 bases, with 8 bases between. The germline CDR1 and CDR2 sequences are LNHDA and SQIVND (reference sequence). This CDR3 reads CASSIGSHNEQFF. CDR3 DNA sequence: TGTGCCAGTAGTATCGGGTCCCACAATGAGCAGTTCTTC.

The gene calls are TRBV5-1 and TRBJ2-1, with D possibly matching TRBD1 (5 bases). Trimming took 1 base from V and 9 from J, leaving 14 bases between them. This CDR3 spans 14 amino acids. CDR1 is SGHRS, CDR2 YFSETQ, per germline. The CDR3 is CASSLWGPGGEQFF. The CDR3 DNA is TGCGCCAGCAGCTTGTGGGGCCCCGGCGGTGAGCAGTTCTTC.

The DNA of the CDR3 is TGTGCCAGCCAGGGTTCTGGAAACACCATATATTTT. Protein product: CASQGSGNTIYF. The V and J genes are TRBV2 and TRBJ1-3; possible D gene TRBD1, 5 bases. V lost 8 bases to trimming and J lost 1 base, with 6 bases between them. Germline lookup yields CDR1 SNHLY and CDR2 FYNNEI. CDR3 length: 12 amino acids.

V is TRBV29-1 and J is TRBJ2-4; a weak D match, TRBD1 (6 bases). There are 16 residues in the CDR3. Looked up from germline, CDR1 is SQVTM and CDR2 is ANQGSEA. V shed 5 bases and J shed 0 bases, with 17 bases lying between them. The CDR3 coding sequence is TGCAGCGTTACCCCCCCGGGACATCTAGCCAAAAACATTCAGTACTTC. Its translation is CSVTPPGHLAKNIQYF.

V and J are TRBV27 and TRBJ2-2, with a possible D match to TRBD1 (5 bases). The CDR3 is 15 amino acids. V lost 3 bases to trimming and J lost 4 bases, with 12 bases between them. The germline V gene has CDR1 MNHEY and CDR2 SMNVEV (reference sequence). The DNA for the CDR3 is TGTGCCAGCAGTTTCTCAGGGTCAGGCACCGGGGAGCTGTTTTTT. Protein: CASSFSGSGTGELFF.

CDR3 nucleotide sequence: TGTGCCAGCAGCCAAGATGGGGAAGTGAGACTAGGGTCAGATACGCAGTATTTT. Translated: CASSQDGEVRLGSDTQYF. This rearrangement joins TRBV14 to TRBJ2-3, with D maybe TRBD2 (6 bases). Looked up from germline, CDR1 is SGHDN and CDR2 is FVKESK. There are 18 residues in the CDR3. V was shortened by 0 bases and J by 4 bases, with 20 bases between the two germline ends.

The rearrangement uses TRBV7-6 and TRBJ2-2; the D is unclear. From germline, CDR1 is SGHVS and CDR2 FNYEAQ. Trimming pared 1 base from V and 6 bases from J, leaving 12 bases between. This CDR3 region has 15 residues. The CDR3 loop is CASSLDSDFPGELFF. The DNA of the CDR3 is TGTGCCAGCAGCTTAGATTCGGATTTCCCCGGGGAGCTGTTTTTT.

The V gene is TRBV27, the J gene TRBJ2-1, with D unresolved. The ends were cut back, 2 bases at V and 4 bases at J, with 6 bases in the middle. This CDR3 is built from 13 residues. Germline V lookup: CDR1 MNHEY, CDR2 SMNVEV (reference sequence). The chain's CDR3 is CASSLDPYNEQFF. For the CDR3, the DNA is TGTGCCAGCAGTTTAGACCCTTACAATGAGCAGTTCTTC.

The sample holds one count of this clone. The V gene is TRBV5-1, the J gene TRBJ2-7; D is unclear. The V gene lost 1 base and the J gene lost 5 bases, with 7 bases spanning the gap. Germline V gene sequence: CDR1 SGHRS, CDR2 YFSETQ. The length of the CDR3 is 12 residues. As DNA, the CDR3 is TGCGCCAGCAGCTTGCCGCACAACGAGCAGTACTTC. Its protein product is CASSLPHNEQYF.

In DNA, the CDR3 is TGTGCCAGCAGCCCGCTTACCGGGACTCTCTACGAGCAGTACTTC. Amino acids: CASSPLTGTLYEQYF. The rearrangement links TRBV7-2 to TRBJ2-7; a possible D gene is TRBD2 (6 bases). Germline CDR1 is SGHTA and CDR2 is FQGNSA. CDR3 length: 15 residues. The V end lost 5 bases, the J end lost 3 bases, and 17 bases lay between the germline ends. Complete variable domain (other parts from reference TRBV7-2 and TRBJ2-7): GAGVSQSPSNKVTEKGKDVELRCDPISGHTALYWYRQSLGQGLEFLIYFQGNSAPDKSGLPSDRFSAERTGGSVSTLTIQRTQQEDSAVYLCASSPLTGTLYEQYFGPGTRLTVT.

The gene calls are TRBV7-9 and TRBJ2-7, with D perhaps TRBD1 or TRBD2 (5 bases each). The V gene lost 4 bases and the J gene lost 3 bases, with 10 bases spanning the gap. Per germline, CDR1 SEHNR and CDR2 FQNEAQ (reference sequence). CDR3 length equals 13 residues. CDR3 sequence: CASSSGPIYEQYF. For the CDR3, the DNA is TGTGCCAGCAGCTCGGGACCCATCTACGAGCAGTACTTC.

V is TRBV10-3 and J is TRBJ1-1, with D hard to call. The CDR3 sequence is 16 residues long. Trimming left V 5 bases short and J 4 bases short, with 20 bases between. The germline CDR1 and CDR2 sequences are ENHRY and SYGVKD. Here the CDR3 reads CAISSGIGTLGTEAFF. CDR3 coding DNA: TGTGCCATCAGTTCCGGGATTGGAACCTTGGGCACTGAAGCTTTCTTT.

V and J are TRBV11-2 and TRBJ2-7; possibly TRBD2 for D (6 bases). Between the trimmed V and J ends, which lost 0 bases and 2 bases, there was a span of 17 bases. The V gene's germline CDR1 is SGHAT and CDR2 FQNNGV. This CDR3 has 17 amino acids. The CDR3 is CASSLDRRGRAPYEQYF. In DNA, the CDR3 is TGTGCCAGCAGCTTAGATCGGAGGGGTCGGGCCCCCTACGAGCAGTACTTC.